This T cell receptor (beta chain) was sequenced in a study of cytomegalovirus exposure and HLA in healthy donors. Study conclusions and caveats: Being indistinguishable, some V segments were excluded, TRBV6-2 and TRBV6-3 among them. Sequencing had likely introduced a cluster of highly shared sequence variants as an artifact. Earlier findings revealed that most TCR beta V segments proved productive either about 87% or about 30% of the time.

Researchers ran the PCR with 60 Vbeta and 13 Jbeta primers. Only in-frame clones appear in the TCRdb table, and some are missing; sequencing was by immunoSEQ multiplex PCR. This sample has approximately 97,000 clones, with approximately 80% found just once. The CDR3 is 18 amino acids. The V end lost 0 bases, the J end lost 1 base, and 16 bases lay between the germline ends. Germline V gene data show CDR1 as LNHDA and CDR2 as SQIVND (reference sequence). Of note for this clone: Its antigen remains unidentified.

The genes are TRBV19 and TRBJ2-1, with a tentative D call TRBD2 (6 bases). Sequencing used PBMCs. This TCR was recovered from a woman in her thirties or forties in good health and CMV-seropositive. The CDR3 nucleotides are TGTGCCAGTAGTATAGATCCCGCTAGCGACTTATCCTACAATGAGCAGTTCTTC. Protein product: CASSIDPASDLSYNEQFF.